This TCR beta chain comes out of a study of T-cell memory formation after mild COVID-19. Study observations and caveats: Balance between CD4 and CD8 was seen in clones contracting day 15 to 85, and a CD4+ lean was seen in later expanders. Shrinking CD4+ clones resided mostly in CM and EM, and CD8+ ones in EMRA. Clonal second-wave expansions that peaked on day 37 had unconfirmed SARS-CoV-2 specificity. Prior to infection, memory already included some responding clones, suggesting cross-reactive memory joined.

V shed 2 bases and J shed 12 bases, with 8 bases lying between them. The CDR3 spans 12 residues. Concerning this clonotype: Its target is unknown.

TCRdb re-called the 5' RACE reads with MiXCR, one entry per CDR3 protein. The sample carries about 49,000 distinct CDR3 sequences, 7% to 8% recorded once. This chain joins TRBV12-3 or TRBV12-4 and TRBJ1-6; D ambiguous. What was sequenced was PBMCs or a T cell subset sorted from them (not recorded which). The clonotype comes from a man aged 18 to 30 who had mild COVID-19 (a few samples of this study predate the infection). Cell type and time point are not known. CDR3 residues: CASSLKPGPLHF. The CDR3 DNA reads as TGTGCCAGCAGTTTAAAGCCGGGACCCCTCCACTTT.